A single sample gave rise to the 20 T cell receptor beta chains below, sequenced in a study of T cells after yellow fever vaccination. One entry per CDR3 protein, called by TCRdb with MiXCR from the 5' RACE reads. This sample yields about 300,000 distinct CDR3 sequences, of which roughly 8.7% are seen a single time; around 3.5% belongs to the top ten. The sequencing used CD4+ T cells sorted from PBMCs, collected 5 days after the yellow fever booster vaccination. The source is a man between 18 and 35 years old who received the YFV17D yellow fever vaccine.

The chain couples TRBV6-1 to TRBJ2-1; D is ambiguous. The CDR3 is made up of 14 amino acids. V shed 7 bases and J shed 7 bases, with 17 bases lying between them. Germline CDR1 MNHNS, CDR2 SASEGT. CDR3 region: CASNLLPYLNEQFF. The CDR3 DNA follows: TGTGCCAGCAACTTACTCCCGTACTTGAATGAGCAGTTCTTC.

The chain is built from TRBV18 and TRBJ1-5, with 7 bases identical to TRBD1. From germline, CDR1 is KGHSH and CDR2 LQKENI. The CDR3 length is 16 residues. J was trimmed by 2 bases and V by 3 bases; bases with no gene match: 7. The CDR3, as DNA: TGTGCCAGCTCACCGGGTCGACAGGGAGGCAATCAGCCCCAGCATTTT. It codes for CASSPGRQGGNQPQHF.

In this sample, this clonotype turned up a few times. The chain recombines TRBV4-2 with TRBJ2-5; 10 bases are shared with TRBD1. V was clipped by 1 base and J by 2 bases; unmatched bases: 7. The germline CDR1 and CDR2 sequences are LGHNA and YNFKEQ. CDR3 length: 17 residues. The CDR3 DNA follows: TGTGCCAGCAGCCAAGCCTACGGACAGGGGGGTCAAGAGACCCAGTACTTC. Amino acids: CASSQAYGQGGQETQYF.

The chain recombines TRBV5-6 with TRBJ1-1; perhaps TRBD1 as D (6 bases). Germline V gene data show CDR1 as SGHDT and CDR2 as YYEEEE. The CDR3 has 14 residues. The V gene lost 3 bases and the J gene lost 3 bases, with 12 bases spanning the gap. Here the CDR3 reads CASSSTGTDTEAFF. The CDR3 DNA is TGTGCCAGCAGCTCCACAGGGACCGACACTGAAGCTTTCTTT.

This clonotype turned up a few times. The chain uses TRBV6-2 or TRBV6-3 and TRBJ2-5, with TRBD1 matching over 11 bases. The CDR3 totals 16 residues. Trimming took 6 bases from V and 4 from J; bases not matched to a gene: 10. Germline lookup yields CDR1 MNHEY and CDR2 SVGEGT. CDR3 loop: CASRTVGQGAGETQYF. The CDR3 DNA is TGTGCCAGCAGGACGGTTGGACAGGGGGCAGGAGAGACCCAGTACTTC.

The gene calls are TRBV18 and TRBJ1-2, with D unclear. Between the trimmed V and J ends, which lost 0 bases and 2 bases, there was a span of 19 bases. There are 18 residues in the CDR3. Germline CDR1 and CDR2: KGHSH and LQKENI. The CDR3 region has the DNA TGTGCCAGCTCACCACCCGGCTCAGCTCAAGCCTCCAACTATGGCTACACCTTC. Its translation is CASSPPGSAQASNYGYTF.

This clonotype was seen repeatedly, ten times or more. This chain joins TRBV7-9 and TRBJ1-6, with D possibly matching TRBD1 (6 bases). Trimming left V 6 bases short and J 9 bases short, with 15 bases between. From germline, CDR1 is SEHNR and CDR2 FQNEAQ (reference sequence). CDR3 length: 14 residues. In DNA form, the CDR3 reads TGTGCCAGCAGGTCGGGACACCAGGGTTCACCCCTCCACTTT. This gives the protein CASRSGHQGSPLHF.

The J gene is TRBJ1-5, the V gene TRBV18; 7 bases line up with TRBD1. Germline V lookup: CDR1 KGHSH, CDR2 LQKENI. The trim removed 6 bases at V and 5 bases at J, leaving 7 bases unmatched. The CDR3 sequence is 14 residues long. This CDR3 is CASSTQGDDQPQHF. The CDR3 DNA sequence: TGTGCCAGCTCCACCCAGGGGGACGATCAGCCCCAGCATTTT.

The chain links TRBV7-2 to TRBJ1-2, with 7 bases fitting TRBD1. This CDR3 has 16 residues. The ends lost 1 base at V and 2 bases at J; junction bases unmatched: 7. CDR1 and CDR2 (germline): SGHTA, FQGNSA. DNA for the CDR3: TGTGCCAGCAGCTTAGACGGACAGACAGGGAACTATGGCTACACCTTC. This codes for CASSLDGQTGNYGYTF.

This chain uses TRBV6-5 with TRBJ1-5; 8 nucleotides match TRBD1. This CDR3 region has 13 residues. Germline trimming cut 7 bases from V and 5 bases from J; bases unmatched to any gene: 4. Looked up from germline, CDR1 is MNHEY and CDR2 is SVGAGI. DNA for the CDR3: TGTGCCAGCAAACCGGGACAGGATCAGCCCCAGCATTTT. Encoded protein: CASKPGQDQPQHF.

This sequence joins TRBV5-1 and TRBJ1-3, with D perhaps matching TRBD1 (5 bases). This CDR3 is built from 18 residues. V was shortened by 0 bases and J by 2 bases, with 18 bases between the two germline ends. Looked up from germline, CDR1 is SGHRS and CDR2 is YFSETQ. CDR3 in DNA: TGCGCCAGCAGCTTGGATCCCCTCGGGGCAGGGCCTGGAAACACCATATATTTT. It yields the protein CASSLDPLGAGPGNTIYF.

This clonotype was counted between two and nine times. The rearrangement uses TRBV5-1 and TRBJ1-1, with D maybe TRBD1 (5 bases). CDR1 and CDR2 from the germline V gene are SGHRS and YFSETQ. V was clipped by 7 bases and J by 1 base, with 14 bases between them. The CDR3 runs to 14 residues. The CDR3 DNA sequence: TGCGCCAGCGAACGGGGGGGACCGAACACTGAAGCTTTCTTT. It encodes CASERGGPNTEAFF.

The rearrangement joins TRBV9 to TRBJ2-3; possible D gene TRBD1, 5 bases. Germline V gene data show CDR1 as SGDLS and CDR2 as YYNGEE. Trimming took off 4 bases at V and 2 bases at J, with 11 bases between the two ends. The CDR3 sequence is 14 residues long. This chain's CDR3 is CASSLDILTDTQYF. As DNA, the CDR3 is TGTGCCAGCAGCTTGGACATACTCACAGATACGCAGTATTTT.

This clonotype was detected only a few times. The V gene is TRBV15, the J gene TRBJ1-4; D is possibly TRBD1 (5 bases). This CDR3 has 14 residues. The germline V gene has CDR1 LNHNV and CDR2 YYDKDF (reference sequence). The V gene lost 1 base and the J gene lost 8 bases, with 11 bases spanning the gap. The CDR3 nucleotides read TGTGCCACCAGCAGAGTGGGGGTTGGGGAAAAACTGTTTTTT. Translation: CATSRVGVGEKLFF. The entire variable domain, with the rest obtained from reference TRBV15 and TRBJ1-4, is as follows: DAMVIQNPRYQVTQFGKPVTLSCSQTLNHNVMYWYQQKSSQAPKLLFHYYDKDFNNEADTPDNFQSRRPNTSFCFLDIRSPGLGDTAMYLCATSRVGVGEKLFFGSGTQLSVL.

At least ten counts were recorded for this clonotype. The chain combines TRBV24-1 with TRBJ2-3, with D hard to call. V dropped 3 bases and J dropped 2 bases, with 5 bases sitting between them. The CDR3 has 13 residues. Germline values: CDR1 KGHDR, CDR2 SFDVKD. The CDR3 DNA sequence: TGTGCCACCAGTGATATCTACACAGATACGCAGTATTTT. This gives the protein CATSDIYTDTQYF.

The rearrangement links TRBV7-9 to TRBJ1-6, with 11 bases that match TRBD1. Germline CDR1 and CDR2: SEHNR and FQNEAQ (reference sequence). V was clipped by 3 bases and J by 9 bases; unmatched bases: 4. CDR3 size: 15 residues. Here the CDR3 reads CASSFGQGASSPLHF. The CDR3 coding sequence is TGTGCCAGCAGCTTTGGACAGGGGGCCAGTTCACCCCTCCACTTT.

This clonotype was detected ten times or more. The J gene is TRBJ2-3, the V gene TRBV9; D possibly corresponds to TRBD2 (5 bases). The CDR3 covers 16 residues. The germline V gene encodes CDR1 SGDLS and CDR2 YYNGEE. The ends were cut back, 0 bases at V and 6 bases at J, with 17 bases in the middle. The CDR3 nucleotides are TGTGCCAGCAGCGTAGATTCCCCGGTTGGGAGTGATACGCAGTATTTT. Translating gives CASSVDSPVGSDTQYF. The whole variable domain, remainder taken from reference TRBV9 and TRBJ2-3, is DSGVTQTPKHLITATGQRVTLRCSPRSGDLSVYWYQQSLDQGLQFLIQYYNGEERAKGNILERFSAQQFPDLHSELNLSSLELGDSALYFCASSVDSPVGSDTQYFGPGTRLTVL.

This chain links TRBV7-9 with TRBJ1-1; D remains unclear. V shed 1 base and J shed 1 base, with 7 bases lying between them. This CDR3 is built from 14 residues. Germline V lookup: CDR1 SEHNR, CDR2 FQNEAQ (reference sequence). The CDR3: CASSLGMGNTEAFF. CDR3 sequence (DNA): TGTGCCAGCAGCTTAGGTATGGGGAACACTGAAGCTTTCTTT.

This chain links TRBV5-1 with TRBJ1-6; no definite D call. CDR1 and CDR2 from the germline V gene are SGHRS and YFSETQ. With 1 base removed from V and 1 base from J, the gap between germline ends came to 9 bases. This CDR3 comprises 16 residues. CDR3 DNA: TGCGCCAGCAGCTTGCGATGGGAGTCCTATAATTCACCCCTCCACTTT. Translated: CASSLRWESYNSPLHF.

This clonotype has ten or more counts. The chain couples TRBV18 to TRBJ1-2; 7 bases are shared with TRBD1. CDR3 length: 14 residues. Looked up from germline, CDR1 is KGHSH and CDR2 is LQKENI. V dropped 3 bases and J dropped 0; count of bases not matched to a gene: 1. The CDR3 DNA reads TGTGCCAGCTCACCGGACAGGTCTAACTATGGCTACACCTTC. Protein product: CASSPDRSNYGYTF.